This is a list of T cell receptor beta chains from one sample in a study of cytomegalovirus exposure and HLA in healthy donors. Only in-frame clones appear in the TCRdb table, and some are missing; sequencing was by immunoSEQ multiplex PCR. Of 180,000 or so clones detected, 70% to 80% appear once; the ten largest clones hold 1.4% to 1.5%. Sequencing was carried out using PBMCs. All receptors come from a man in his late teens or twenties in good health and CMV-seronegative. Each CDR3 is given with its conserved first and last residue. Each record gives: clone size, V gene, D gene, J gene, CDR3 DNA, CDR3 protein. A D gene is named only where the DNA matches it firmly. A clone size is listed for some rows: how often the clone was seen (once, few, many), or a class if it is expanded.

>NA|TRBV7-2|NA|TRBJ2-1
TGTGCCAGCAGCTATTCTAGCCACGAGCAGTTCTTC
CASSYSSHEQFF
>NA|TRBV13|NA|TRBJ2-5
TGTGCCAGCAGCTTACGACAGAAGACAAGGGAGACCCAGTACTTC
CASSLRQKTRETQYF
>NA|TRBV9|TRBD2|TRBJ2-1
TGTGCCAGCAGCGTTAGCGGGGAAACCTACAATGAGCAGTTCTTC
CASSVSGETYNEQFF
>NA|TRBV7-8|TRBD2|TRBJ2-3
TGTGCCAGCAGCTTAGTGTCCCGGACTAGCGGGAGCACAGATACGCAGTATTTT
CASSLVSRTSGSTDTQYF
>NA|TRBV15|NA|TRBJ2-1
TGTGCCACCAGCAGACCAAACAATGAGCAGTTCTTC
CATSRPNNEQFF
>once|TRBV30|NA|TRBJ1-1
TGTGCCTGGAGTGGGGCGGGGATGGGCACTGAAGCTTTCTTT
CAWSGAGMGTEAFF
>NA|TRBV27|TRBD2|TRBJ2-5
TGTGCCAGCGCCTCGGGGGCTAGCGGGAGTGAGGAGACCCAGTACTTC
CASASGASGSEETQYF
>NA|TRBV6-4|NA|TRBJ2-3
TGTGCCAGCAGTGCCAGGGGGGTTAGCACAGATACGCAGTATTTT
CASSARGVSTDTQYF
>NA|TRBV23-1|NA|TRBJ1-2
TGCGTCAGCAGTCAATCGAGCACCTTC
CVSSQSSTF
>NA|TRBV5-1|TRBD2|TRBJ2-3
TGCGCCAGCAGCTTGGGACGGACTAGCGGGGGGGGCACAGATACGCAGTATTTT
CASSLGRTSGGGTDTQYF
>NA|TRBV13|NA|TRBJ2-7
TGTGCCAGCAGCTTAATGTCTGGGGTAGCGGACGATTTAGAAGCGAATTCCTACGAGCAGTACTTC
CASSLMSGVADDLEANSYEQYF
>NA|TRBV6-1|TRBD2|TRBJ2-1
TGTGCCAGCAGTGATCGCACTAGCGGGGCGACCTACAATGAGCAGTTCTTC
CASSDRTSGATYNEQFF
>NA|TRBV11-2|TRBD1|TRBJ1-2
TGTGCCAGCAGCACTCGACAGGGTTCCGCTCATGGCTACACCTTC
CASSTRQGSAHGYTF
>NA|TRBV5-4|NA|TRBJ1-1
TGTGCCAGCAGCTGGACAGAAAACACTGAAGCTTTCTTT
CASSWTENTEAFF
>NA|TRBV10-3|TRBD2|TRBJ2-3
TGTGCCATCAGTGGGAAGCGGGAGCTGGATACGCAGTATTTT
CAISGKRELDTQYF
>NA|TRBV5-8|NA|TRBJ1-5
TGTGCCAGCAGCTCTGCAGCGAGGGTGCCCAATCAGCCCCAGCATTTT
CASSSAARVPNQPQHF